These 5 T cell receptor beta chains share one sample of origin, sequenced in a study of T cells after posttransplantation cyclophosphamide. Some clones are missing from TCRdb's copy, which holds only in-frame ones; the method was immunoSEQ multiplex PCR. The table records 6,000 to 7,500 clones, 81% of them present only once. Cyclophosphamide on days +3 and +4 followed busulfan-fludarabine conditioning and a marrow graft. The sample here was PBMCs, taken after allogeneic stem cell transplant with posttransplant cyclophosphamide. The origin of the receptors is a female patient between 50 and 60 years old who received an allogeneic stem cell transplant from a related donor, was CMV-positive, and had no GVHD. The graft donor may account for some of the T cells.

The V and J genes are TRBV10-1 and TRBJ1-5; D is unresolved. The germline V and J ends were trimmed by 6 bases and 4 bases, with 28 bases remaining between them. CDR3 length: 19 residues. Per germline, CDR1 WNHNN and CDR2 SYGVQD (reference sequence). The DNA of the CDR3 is TGCGCCAGCAGACGTTTCTTGTCGCCCCACGGCGGAGAGAATCAGCCCCAGCATTTT. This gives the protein CASRRFLSPHGGENQPQHF.

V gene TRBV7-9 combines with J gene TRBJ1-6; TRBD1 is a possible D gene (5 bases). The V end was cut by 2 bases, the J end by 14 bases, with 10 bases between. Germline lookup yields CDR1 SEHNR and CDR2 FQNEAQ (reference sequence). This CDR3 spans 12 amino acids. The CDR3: CASSLIPGSLHF. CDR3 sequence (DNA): TGTGCCAGCAGCTTAATCCCAGGGTCCCTCCACTTT.

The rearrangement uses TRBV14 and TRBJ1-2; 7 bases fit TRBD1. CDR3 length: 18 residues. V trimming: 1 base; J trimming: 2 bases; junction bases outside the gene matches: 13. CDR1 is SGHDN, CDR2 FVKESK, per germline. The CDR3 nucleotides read TGTGCCAGCAGCCAAGGGTTGAGCGAAGGACAGGAAAACTATGGCTACACCTTC. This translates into CASSQGLSEGQENYGYTF.

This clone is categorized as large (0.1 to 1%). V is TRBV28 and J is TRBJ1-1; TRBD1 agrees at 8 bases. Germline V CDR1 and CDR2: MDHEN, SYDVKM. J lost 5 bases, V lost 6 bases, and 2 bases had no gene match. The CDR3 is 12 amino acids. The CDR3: CASRDRETEAFF. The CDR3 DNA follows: TGTGCCAGCAGGGACAGGGAGACTGAAGCTTTCTTT. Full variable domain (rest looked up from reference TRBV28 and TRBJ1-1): DVKVTQSSRYLVKRTGEKVFLECVQDMDHENMFWYRQDPGLGLRLIYFSYDVKMKEKGDIPEGYSVSREKKERFSLILESASTNQTSMYLCASRDRETEAFFGQGTRLTVV.

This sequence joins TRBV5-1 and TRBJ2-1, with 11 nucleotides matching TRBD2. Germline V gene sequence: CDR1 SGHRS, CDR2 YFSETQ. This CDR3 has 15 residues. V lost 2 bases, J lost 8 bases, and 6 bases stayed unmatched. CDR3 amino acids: CASSLLAGDADEQFF. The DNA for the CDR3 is TGCGCCAGCAGCTTACTAGCGGGGGATGCGGATGAGCAGTTCTTC.